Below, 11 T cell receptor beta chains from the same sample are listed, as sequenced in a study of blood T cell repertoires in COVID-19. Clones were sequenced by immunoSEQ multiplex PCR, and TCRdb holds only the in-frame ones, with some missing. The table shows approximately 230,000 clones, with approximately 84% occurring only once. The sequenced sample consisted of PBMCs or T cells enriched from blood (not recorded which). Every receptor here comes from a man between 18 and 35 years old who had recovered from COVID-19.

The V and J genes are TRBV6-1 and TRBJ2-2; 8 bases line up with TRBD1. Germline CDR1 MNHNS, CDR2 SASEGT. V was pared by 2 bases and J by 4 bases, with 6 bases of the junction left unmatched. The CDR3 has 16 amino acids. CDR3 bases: TGTGCCAGCAGTGAAATGACAGGGGTGGTCACCGGGGAGCTGTTTTTT. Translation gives CASSEMTGVVTGELFF.

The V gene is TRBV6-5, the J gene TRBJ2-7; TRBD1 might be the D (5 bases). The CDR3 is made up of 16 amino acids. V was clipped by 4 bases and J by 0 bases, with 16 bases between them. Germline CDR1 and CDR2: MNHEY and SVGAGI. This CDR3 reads CASSSRTGISSYEQYF. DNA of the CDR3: TGTGCCAGCAGTTCCCGAACAGGTATTAGCTCCTACGAGCAGTACTTC.

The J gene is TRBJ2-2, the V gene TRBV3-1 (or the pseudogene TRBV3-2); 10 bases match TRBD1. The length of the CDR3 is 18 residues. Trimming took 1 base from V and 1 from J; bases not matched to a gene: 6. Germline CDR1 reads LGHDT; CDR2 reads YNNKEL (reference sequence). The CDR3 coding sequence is TGTGCCAGCAGCCAAGCTTACCGGGACAGGGGGAACACCGGGGAGCTGTTTTTT. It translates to CASSQAYRDRGNTGELFF.

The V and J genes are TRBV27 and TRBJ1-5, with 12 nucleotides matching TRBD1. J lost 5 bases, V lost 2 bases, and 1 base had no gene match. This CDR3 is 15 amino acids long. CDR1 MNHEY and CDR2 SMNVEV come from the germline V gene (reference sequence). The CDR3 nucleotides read TGTGCCAGCAGTTTAGGGACAGGGGGCTATCAGCCCCAGCATTTT. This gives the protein CASSLGTGGYQPQHF.

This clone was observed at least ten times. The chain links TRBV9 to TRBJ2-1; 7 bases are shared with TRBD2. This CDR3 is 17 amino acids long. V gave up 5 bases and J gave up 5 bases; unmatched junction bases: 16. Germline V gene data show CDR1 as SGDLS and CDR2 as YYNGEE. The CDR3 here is CASSEPASGNTHNEQFF. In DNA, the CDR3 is TGTGCCAGCAGTGAACCTGCTAGCGGAAATACACACAATGAGCAGTTCTTC.

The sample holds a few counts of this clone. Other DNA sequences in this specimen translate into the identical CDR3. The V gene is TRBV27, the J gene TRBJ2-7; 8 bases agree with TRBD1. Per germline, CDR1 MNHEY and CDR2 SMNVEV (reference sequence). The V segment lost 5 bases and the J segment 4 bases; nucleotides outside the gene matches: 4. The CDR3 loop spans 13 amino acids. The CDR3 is CASSLRQGYEQYF. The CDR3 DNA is TGTGCCAGCAGTCTGCGACAGGGGTACGAGCAGTACTTC.

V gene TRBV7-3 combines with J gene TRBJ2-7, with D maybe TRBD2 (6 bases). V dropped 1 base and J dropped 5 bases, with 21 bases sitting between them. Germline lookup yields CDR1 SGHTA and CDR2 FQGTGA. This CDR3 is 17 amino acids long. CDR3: CASSLNSLWGRPHEQYF. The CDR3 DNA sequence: TGTGCCAGCAGCTTAAACTCGCTATGGGGGAGGCCCCACGAGCAGTACTTC.

This chain's CDR3 is CASDRARGFYGYTF. CDR3 DNA sequence: TGTGCCAGCGATAGAGCCCGGGGATTCTATGGCTACACCTTC. The rearrangement joins TRBV2 to TRBJ1-2, with D unclear. V gave up 8 bases and J gave up 4 bases, with 17 bases separating them. CDR1 and CDR2 (germline): SNHLY, FYNNEI. The CDR3 runs 14 residues.

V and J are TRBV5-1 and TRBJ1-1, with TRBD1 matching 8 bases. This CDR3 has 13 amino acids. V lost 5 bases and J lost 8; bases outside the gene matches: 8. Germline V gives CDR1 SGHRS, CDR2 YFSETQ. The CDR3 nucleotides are TGCGCCAGCAGTTATCAGGACAGGGCAGAAGCTTTCTTT. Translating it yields CASSYQDRAEAFF.

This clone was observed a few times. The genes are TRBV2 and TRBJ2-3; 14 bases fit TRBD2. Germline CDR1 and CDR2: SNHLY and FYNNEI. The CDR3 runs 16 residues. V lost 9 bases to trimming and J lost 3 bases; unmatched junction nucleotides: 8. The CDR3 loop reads CASLPGLAGVTDTQYF. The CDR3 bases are TGTGCCAGTCTCCCGGGACTAGCGGGAGTAACAGATACGCAGTATTTT. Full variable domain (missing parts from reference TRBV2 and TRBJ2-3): EPEVTQTPSHQVTQMGQEVILRCVPISNHLYFYWYRQILGQKVEFLVSFYNNEISEKSEIFDDQFSVERPDGSNFTLKIRSTKLEDSAMYFCASLPGLAGVTDTQYFGPGTRLTVL.

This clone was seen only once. The CDR3 spells CSASTSGGNYEQYF. CDR3 coding DNA: TGCAGTGCTAGTACCAGCGGGGGAAACTACGAGCAGTACTTC. V gene TRBV20-1 combines with J gene TRBJ2-7; 8 bases are shared with TRBD2. Germline CDR1 and CDR2: DFQATT and SNEGSKA (reference sequence). This CDR3 has 14 residues. V gave up 3 bases and J gave up 3 bases; unmatched junction bases: 7.